Listed below are T cell receptor beta chains from one sample, sequenced in a study of Ad26.COV2.S vaccination and SARS-CoV-2 variants. Data came from immunoSEQ multiplex PCR; TCRdb stores just in-frame clones and leaves some out. The table records about 680,000 clones, 89% of them present only once. The sample consisted of peripheral blood, taken in a trial of Ad26.COV2.S vaccine versus placebo. The receptors shown here come from a person between 18 and 60 years old who received the Ad26.COV2.S COVID-19 vaccine or a placebo. Both conserved end residues are part of each CDR3. A D gene is named only where the DNA matches it firmly. Expanded clones get a size class; other rows say once, few or many, or leave the size out.

size,V,J,D,DNA,CDR3
few,TRBV7-9,TRBJ1-5,.,TGTGCCAGCAGCTTAGGTAGACAGCCCCAGCATTTT,CASSLGRQPQHF
.,TRBV5-1,TRBJ2-3,TRBD2,TGCGCCAGCAGCTTCCCGCTAGCGGGAGGGCCCTCGGTAGATACGCAGTATTTT,CASSFPLAGGPSVDTQYF
.,TRBV6-1,TRBJ2-5,.,TGTGCCAGCAGTGAAGCGCTTCTTGAGACCCAGTACTTC,CASSEALLETQYF
.,TRBV6-2/TRBV6-3,TRBJ2-2,TRBD1,TGTGCCAGCAGCCCAGACAGGGGGACGGGTGCCGGGGAGCTGTTTTTT,CASSPDRGTGAGELFF
.,TRBV5-4,TRBJ2-5,TRBD2,TGTGCCAGCAGCTTGGTTGGTAGCGGGAGATCCCAAGAGACCCAGTACTTC,CASSLVGSGRSQETQYF
few,TRBV11-3,TRBJ2-1,.,TGTGCCAGCAGCCCTACAGCGTACAATGAGCAGTTCTTC,CASSPTAYNEQFF
.,TRBV4-3,TRBJ1-5,.,TGCGCCAGCAGCCAAGATTCTAAGGTCAATCAGCCCCAGCATTTT,CASSQDSKVNQPQHF
.,TRBV2,TRBJ1-5,.,TGTGCCAGCAGTGAAGAGGGTATCAGCAATCAGCCCCAGCATTTT,CASSEEGISNQPQHF
.,TRBV27,TRBJ1-4,TRBD1,TGTGCCAGCAGTTCTTACAGGGGCGGTCGAGAAAAACTGTTTTTT,CASSSYRGGREKLFF
.,TRBV7-2,TRBJ1-5,.,TGTGCCAGCAGCTTAGGCAGGGGCCCTCAACCCCAGCATTTT,CASSLGRGPQPQHF
.,TRBV19,TRBJ1-4,.,TGTGCCTCCATAGGGAGAGGGCGAGAAAGACTGTTTTTT,CASIGRGRERLFF
.,TRBV24-1,TRBJ1-5,.,TGTGCCACCAGTGATGGCGGAAGGCCCCAGCATTTT,CATSDGGRPQHF
few,TRBV6-5,TRBJ2-7,.,TGTGCCAGCAAAAGGGGGACCCCGTCCTACGAGCAGTACTTC,CASKRGTPSYEQYF
.,TRBV5-4,TRBJ2-1,TRBD1,TGTGCCAGCAGCACAAGCCGGGACAGGGGCTACAATGAGCAGTTCTTC,CASSTSRDRGYNEQFF
.,TRBV10-3,TRBJ1-3,.,TGTGCCATTACCTCTGGAAACACCATATATTTT,CAITSGNTIYF
.,TRBV7-2,TRBJ2-7,.,.,CASSTSAGTGTYEQYF
.,TRBV30,TRBJ1-2,.,TGTGCCTGGAGTTACGGGAACTATGGCTACACCTTC,CAWSYGNYGYTF
.,TRBV18,TRBJ1-1,.,TGTGCCAGCTCACCCGAATCGGCCGAAGCTTTCTTT,CASSPESAEAFF
few,TRBV19,TRBJ1-1,.,TGTGCCAGTAGTATTACTCCCACGGTGAACACTGAAGCTTTCTTT,CASSITPTVNTEAFF
.,TRBV5-1,TRBJ1-6,TRBD1,TGCGCCAGCAGCACACGCGGGACAGAGGATTCACCCCTCCACTTT,CASSTRGTEDSPLHF
.,TRBV29-1,TRBJ1-6,.,TGCAGCGTTGTCAAAGGGCCCGGCTCACCCCTCCACTTT,CSVVKGPGSPLHF
.,TRBV19,TRBJ1-6,.,TGTGCCAGTAGGACAGCCTCCTATAATTCACCCCTCCACTTT,CASRTASYNSPLHF
.,TRBV2,TRBJ2-1,TRBD2,TGTGCCATGCTAGCGGGAGGGGATGAGCAGTTCTTC,CAMLAGGDEQFF
.,TRBV6-2/TRBV6-3,TRBJ1-6,.,TGTGCCAGCAGTCAGCGAGGACGGAATAATTCACCCCTCCACTTT,CASSQRGRNNSPLHF
.,TRBV6-5,TRBJ2-2,.,TGTGCCAGCAGTTACTCGGGTACGAACACCGGGGAGCTGTTTTTT,CASSYSGTNTGELFF
.,TRBV27,TRBJ1-3,.,TGTGCCAGCAGTGCCCGTCCTCCATACTCTGGAAACACCATATATTTT,CASSARPPYSGNTIYF
.,TRBV10-3,TRBJ2-6,.,TGTGCCATCAGGACAGCCTCTGGGGCCAACGTCCTGACTTTC,CAIRTASGANVLTF
once,TRBV5-1,TRBJ2-5,TRBD2,TGCGCCAGCAGCTTGGCTAGCGGGAGCCAAGAGACCCAGTACTTC,CASSLASGSQETQYF
.,TRBV10-3,TRBJ1-3,.,TGTGCCATACGGACGTTGAGCTCTGGAAACACCATATATTTT,CAIRTLSSGNTIYF
.,TRBV6-5,TRBJ2-7,TRBD1,TGTGCCAGCAGCCACCCGGGACAGGGCTTCTACGAGCAGTACTTC,CASSHPGQGFYEQYF
.,TRBV27,TRBJ2-2,.,TGTGCCAGCAGTTTATTCGCACCCAACACCGGGGAGCTGTTTTTT,CASSLFAPNTGELFF
.,TRBV6-2/TRBV6-3,TRBJ2-1,TRBD2,TGTGCCAGCAGTTGGGTAGCGGGGATCTCCTACAATGAGCAGTTCTTC,CASSWVAGISYNEQFF
.,TRBV15,TRBJ1-3,TRBD1,TGTGCCACCAGCAGAGATCGACAGGGGATCTCTGGAAACACCATATATTTT,CATSRDRQGISGNTIYF
.,TRBV30,TRBJ1-2,TRBD1,TGTGCCAGCCAGGGGGACGATGGCTACACCTTC,CASQGDDGYTF
once,TRBV2,TRBJ1-5,.,TGTGCCAGCGCCTACCTCCCCAGGGGTGCCCAGCATTTT,CASAYLPRGAQHF
.,TRBV4-3,TRBJ2-7,TRBD2,TGCGCCAGCAGCCAAGACGGCAGCGGGGTCGGGGAGCAGTACTTC,CASSQDGSGVGEQYF
.,TRBV6-5,TRBJ1-2,.,TGTGCCAGCAGTTACTCCTGGCAGGGGTATGGCTACACCTTC,CASSYSWQGYGYTF
.,TRBV11-3,TRBJ1-2,.,TGTGCCAGCAGCTCGTCAGGCAGTGGCTACACCTTC,CASSSSGSGYTF
few,TRBV9,TRBJ1-2,.,TGTGCCAGCAGCGTAGCTACTGCAGAGAACTATGGCTACACCTTC,CASSVATAENYGYTF
.,TRBV10-3,TRBJ2-5,.,TGTGCCATCAGTTTACTAGCATTCGAGACCCAGTACTTC,CAISLLAFETQYF
.,TRBV19,TRBJ1-4,.,TGTGCCAGTACCCGAAGAGAGGGTGAAAAACTGTTTTTT,CASTRREGEKLFF
.,TRBV4-1,TRBJ2-5,.,TGCGCCAGCAGCCAGTCGGGGATGGGGCAAGAGACCCAGTACTTC,CASSQSGMGQETQYF
.,TRBV19,TRBJ2-7,.,TGTGCCGGGCAGTCCTACGAGCAGTACTTC,CAGQSYEQYF
.,TRBV10-3,TRBJ2-5,.,TGTGCCATCAGTCCACATGGGGCGGGGGAGACCCAGTACTTC,CAISPHGAGETQYF
.,TRBV9,TRBJ2-1,TRBD1,TGTGCCAGCAGCGTAGCTGGGACAGGGAGCGGGGAGCAGTTCTTC,CASSVAGTGSGEQFF
.,TRBV7-2,TRBJ2-2,TRBD2,TGTGCCAGCAGCAGAACTAGCGGGAACACCGGGGAGCTGTTTTTT,CASSRTSGNTGELFF
once,TRBV30,TRBJ1-5,.,TGTGCCTGGAGTAGAGGAGAGGGGCTTAGCAATCAGCCCCAGCATTTT,CAWSRGEGLSNQPQHF
.,TRBV5-5,TRBJ1-2,TRBD1,TGTGCCAGCAGCTCACGACAGGGACTAATTGGAGGCTACACCTTC,CASSSRQGLIGGYTF
.,TRBV27,TRBJ1-6,.,TGTGCCAGCAGTCCGGGGGTGGGACACTATAATTCACCCCTCCACTTT,CASSPGVGHYNSPLHF
.,TRBV2,TRBJ1-1,.,TGTGCCAGCAGTGACGGGCGGACACTTATCACTGAAGCTTTCTTT,CASSDGRTLITEAFF
once,TRBV14,TRBJ2-5,TRBD2,TGTGCCAGCAGCCAGGATTTTAGCGGGGGGAAAGAGACCCAGTACTTC,CASSQDFSGGKETQYF
.,TRBV25-1,TRBJ1-3,.,TGTGCCAGCAGCGAAACTTCTAGGGGAAACACCATATATTTT,CASSETSRGNTIYF
.,TRBV30,TRBJ1-6,.,TGTGCCTGGGAGCGGGGGGATTCACCCCTCCACTTT,CAWERGDSPLHF
.,TRBV4-3,TRBJ2-6,.,TGCGCCAGCAGCCAACGAGGGCCCGGGGCCAACGTCCTGACTTTC,CASSQRGPGANVLTF
.,TRBV5-1,TRBJ2-7,.,TGCGCCAGCAGCTGGGGGGGCCTGAACGAGCAGTACTTC,CASSWGGLNEQYF
.,TRBV24-1,TRBJ2-2,TRBD2,TGTGCCACCAGTGACCCAGCAGGGAGGGGAGATACCGGGGAGCTGTTTTTT,CATSDPAGRGDTGELFF
.,TRBV5-6,TRBJ2-7,TRBD1,TGTGCCAGCAGCTTCGAGGGGGCTACCTACGAGCAGTACTTC,CASSFEGATYEQYF
.,TRBV9,TRBJ1-6,.,TGTGCCAGCAGCGTAGGGGACAATCGTTCACCCCTCCACTTT,CASSVGDNRSPLHF
.,TRBV10-2,TRBJ2-7,TRBD2,TGCGCCAGCAGTACAGGGACTAGCGGGAGGGCCAGGTACGAGCAGTACTTC,CASSTGTSGRARYEQYF
once,TRBV1,TRBJ2-1,.,TGCACCAGCAGCCAGCCCCCGGCGGGAGGGCAGTACAATGAGCAGTTCTTC,CTSSQPPAGGQYNEQFF